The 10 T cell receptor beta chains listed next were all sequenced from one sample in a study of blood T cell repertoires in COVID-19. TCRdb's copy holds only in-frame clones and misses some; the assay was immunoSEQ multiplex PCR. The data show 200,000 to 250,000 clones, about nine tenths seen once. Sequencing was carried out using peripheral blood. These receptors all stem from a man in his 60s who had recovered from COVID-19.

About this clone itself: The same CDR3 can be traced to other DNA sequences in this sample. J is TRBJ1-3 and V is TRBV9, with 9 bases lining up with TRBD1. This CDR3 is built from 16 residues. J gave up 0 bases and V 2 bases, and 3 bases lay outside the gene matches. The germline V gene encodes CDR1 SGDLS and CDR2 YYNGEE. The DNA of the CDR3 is TGTGCCAGCAGCGTGGGGACAGGGATCTCTGGAAACACCATATATTTT. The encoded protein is CASSVGTGISGNTIYF.

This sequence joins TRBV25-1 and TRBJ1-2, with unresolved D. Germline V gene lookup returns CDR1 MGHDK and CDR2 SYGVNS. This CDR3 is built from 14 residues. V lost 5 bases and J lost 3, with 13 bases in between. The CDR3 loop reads CASSPRGVDYGYTF. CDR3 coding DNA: TGTGCCAGCAGTCCCCGCGGGGTTGACTATGGCTACACCTTC.

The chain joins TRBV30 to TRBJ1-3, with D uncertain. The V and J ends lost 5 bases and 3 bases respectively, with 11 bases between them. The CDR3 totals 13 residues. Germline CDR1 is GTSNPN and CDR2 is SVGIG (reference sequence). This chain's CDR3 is CAWGRGGGNTIYF. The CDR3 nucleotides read TGTGCCTGGGGGAGAGGCGGTGGAAACACCATATATTTT.

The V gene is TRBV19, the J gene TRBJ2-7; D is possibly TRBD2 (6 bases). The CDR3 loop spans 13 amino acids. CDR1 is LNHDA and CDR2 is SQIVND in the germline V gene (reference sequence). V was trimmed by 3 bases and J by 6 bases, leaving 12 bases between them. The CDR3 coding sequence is TGTGCCAGTAGTATTTGGCGGGAAGGCGAGCAGTACTTC. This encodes CASSIWREGEQYF.

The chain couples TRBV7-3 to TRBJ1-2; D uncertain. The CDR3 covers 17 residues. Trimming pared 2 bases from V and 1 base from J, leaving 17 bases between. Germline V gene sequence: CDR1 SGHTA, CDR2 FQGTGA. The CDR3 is CASSLAPADSINYGYTF. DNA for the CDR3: TGTGCCAGCAGCTTAGCCCCGGCGGATTCTATTAACTATGGCTACACCTTC.

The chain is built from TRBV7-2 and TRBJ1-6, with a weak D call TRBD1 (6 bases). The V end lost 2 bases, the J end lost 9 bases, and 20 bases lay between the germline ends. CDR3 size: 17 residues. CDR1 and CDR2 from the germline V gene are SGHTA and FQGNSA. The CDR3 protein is CASSLHGQLPSLSPLHF. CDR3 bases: TGTGCCAGCAGCTTACACGGACAGCTACCCTCTCTTTCACCCCTCCACTTT.

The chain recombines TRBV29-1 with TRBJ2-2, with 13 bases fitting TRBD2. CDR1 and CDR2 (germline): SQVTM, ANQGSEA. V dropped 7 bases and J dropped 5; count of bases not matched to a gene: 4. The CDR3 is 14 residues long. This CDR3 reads CSGGLAGWTGELFF. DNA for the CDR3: TGCAGCGGGGGACTAGCGGGGTGGACCGGGGAGCTGTTTTTT.

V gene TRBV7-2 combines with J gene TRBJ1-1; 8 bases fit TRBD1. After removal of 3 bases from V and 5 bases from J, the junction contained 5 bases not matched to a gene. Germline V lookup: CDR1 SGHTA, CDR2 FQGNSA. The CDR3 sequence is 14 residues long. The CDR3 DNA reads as TGTGCCAGCAGCTTTCAGGGGGCCTGGACTGAAGCTTTCTTT. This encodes CASSFQGAWTEAFF. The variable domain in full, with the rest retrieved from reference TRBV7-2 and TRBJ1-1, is GAGVSQSPSNKVTEKGKDVELRCDPISGHTALYWYRQSLGQGLEFLIYFQGNSAPDKSGLPSDRFSAERTGGSVSTLTIQRTQQEDSAVYLCASSFQGAWTEAFFGQGTRLTVV.

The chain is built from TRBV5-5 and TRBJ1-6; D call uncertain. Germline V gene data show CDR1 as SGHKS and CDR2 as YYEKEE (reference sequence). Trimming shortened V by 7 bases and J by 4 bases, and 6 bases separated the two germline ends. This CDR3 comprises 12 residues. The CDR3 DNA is TGTGCCAGCCGAGCTTATAATTCACCCCTCCACTTT. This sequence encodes CASRAYNSPLHF.

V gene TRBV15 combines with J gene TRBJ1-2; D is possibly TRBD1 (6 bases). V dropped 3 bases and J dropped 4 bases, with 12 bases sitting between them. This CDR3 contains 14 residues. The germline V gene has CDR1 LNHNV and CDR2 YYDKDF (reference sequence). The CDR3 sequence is CATSRPQGSYGYTF. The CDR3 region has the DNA TGTGCCACCAGCAGGCCACAGGGATCCTATGGCTACACCTTC.